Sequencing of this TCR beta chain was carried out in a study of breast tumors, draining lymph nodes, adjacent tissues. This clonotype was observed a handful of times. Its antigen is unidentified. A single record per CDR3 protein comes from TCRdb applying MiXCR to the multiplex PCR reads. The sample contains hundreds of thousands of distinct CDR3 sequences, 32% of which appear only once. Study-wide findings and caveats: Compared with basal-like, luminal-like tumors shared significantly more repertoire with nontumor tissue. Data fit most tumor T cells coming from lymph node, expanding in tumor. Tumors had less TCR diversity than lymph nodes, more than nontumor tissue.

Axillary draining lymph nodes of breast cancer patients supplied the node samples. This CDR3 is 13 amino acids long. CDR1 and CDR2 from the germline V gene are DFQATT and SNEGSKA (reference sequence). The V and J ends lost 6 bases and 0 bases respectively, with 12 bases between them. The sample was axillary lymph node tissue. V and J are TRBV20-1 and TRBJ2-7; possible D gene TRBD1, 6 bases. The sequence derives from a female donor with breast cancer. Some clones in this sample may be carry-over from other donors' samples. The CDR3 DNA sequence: TGCAGTGCCCCCGGACAGATCTCCTACGAGCAGTACTTC. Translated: CSAPGQISYEQYF.